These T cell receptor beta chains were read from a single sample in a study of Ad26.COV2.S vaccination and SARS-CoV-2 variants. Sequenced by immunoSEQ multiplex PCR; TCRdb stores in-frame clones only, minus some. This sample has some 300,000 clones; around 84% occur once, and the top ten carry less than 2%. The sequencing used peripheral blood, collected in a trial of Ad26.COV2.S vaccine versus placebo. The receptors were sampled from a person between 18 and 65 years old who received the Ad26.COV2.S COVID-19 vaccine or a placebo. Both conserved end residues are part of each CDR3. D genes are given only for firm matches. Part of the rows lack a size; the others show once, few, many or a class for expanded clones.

TGCAGCGTTGAAGAAGAGTTCGGAGCTGAAGCTTTCTTT | CSVEEEFGAEAFF | . | TRBJ1-1 | TRBV29-1 | 13 | .
TGCAGCGTCGGGCGGGGGTTATTACCTGAAGCTTTCTTT | CSVGRGLLPEAFF | . | TRBJ1-1 | TRBV29-1 | 13 | .
TGCAGCGTTGTGCGGGACAGGGGAAATGAGCAGTTCTTC | CSVVRDRGNEQFF | . | TRBJ2-1 | TRBV29-1 | 13 | TRBD1
TGTGCCAGCAGTTACTTACCGGGACAGGGGGAAAAACTGTTTTTT | CASSYLPGQGEKLFF | . | TRBJ1-4 | TRBV6-5 | 15 | TRBD1
TGTGCCAGCAGCGTAAGGGGTTCCTATAATTCACCCCTCCACTTT | CASSVRGSYNSPLHF | few | TRBJ1-6 | TRBV9 | 15 | .
TGTGCCAGCAGCTCTAACAGGGGTTCTGGCTACACCTTC | CASSSNRGSGYTF | . | TRBJ1-2 | TRBV7-9 | 13 | TRBD1
TGTGCCAGCATCCGTAGGGGACAGGGTGAAACTAATGAAAAACTGTTTTTT | CASIRRGQGETNEKLFF | . | TRBJ1-4 | TRBV27 | 17 | TRBD1
TGTGCCAGCTTCACCCCAAGCGGGGGCTCCTACAATGAGCAGTTCTTC | CASFTPSGGSYNEQFF | once | TRBJ2-1 | TRBV18 | 16 | TRBD2
TGTGCCAGCAGCTCACTGGGGGAGACCAACTATGGCTACACCTTC | CASSSLGETNYGYTF | . | TRBJ1-2 | TRBV5-6 | 15 | .
TGCGCCAGCAGCCGTGGACTGGCGAACACCGGGGAGCTGTTTTTT | CASSRGLANTGELFF | once | TRBJ2-2 | TRBV4-3 | 15 | .
TGTGCCAGCAGCCAAGAAGCATCCGTTACCAACAATGAGCAGTTCTTC | CASSQEASVTNNEQFF | . | TRBJ2-1 | TRBV4-2 | 16 | .
TGTGCCAGCAGCCGGATTTCCGGGACAGGGGGCCTCGATGAGCAGTTCTTC | CASSRISGTGGLDEQFF | . | TRBJ2-1 | TRBV7-6 | 17 | TRBD1
TGTGCCAGCAGCCCTGACGGACTTCATGGGTCCGAGCAGTACTTC | CASSPDGLHGSEQYF | . | TRBJ2-7 | TRBV6-4 | 15 | .
TGTGCCAGCAGCCCGCGACTAGCGGGGGGGTCGAATGAGCAGTTCTTC | CASSPRLAGGSNEQFF | . | TRBJ2-1 | TRBV5-4 | 16 | TRBD2
TGTGCCAGCAGCTTAGAGACAGGGGGGTCTTTTGAAGCTTTCTTT | CASSLETGGSFEAFF | few | TRBJ1-1 | TRBV7-8 | 15 | TRBD1
TGCGCCAGCAGTGAAGGAGCTAGCACAGATACGCAGTATTTT | CASSEGASTDTQYF | . | TRBJ2-3 | TRBV10-2 | 14 | .
TGTGCCAGCAGCGCCCGCCTAAGACAGGGCCGGTCGGGATATGGCTACACCTTC | CASSARLRQGRSGYGYTF | . | TRBJ1-2 | TRBV7-8 | 18 | TRBD1
TGTGCCAGCAGCTTAGACAGGGGGCCGATTTACGAGCAGTACTTC | CASSLDRGPIYEQYF | . | TRBJ2-7 | TRBV7-2 | 15 | TRBD1
TGTGCCAGCAGCCAAGCCGGGGCGGATACGCAGTATTTT | CASSQAGADTQYF | . | TRBJ2-3 | TRBV14 | 13 | .
TGTGCCAGCAGCTTATATGGGGTAGCTAACTATGGCTACACCTTC | CASSLYGVANYGYTF | . | TRBJ1-2 | TRBV11-2 | 15 | .
TGTGCCTGGAGTGGACAGGGAACTCAGCCCCAGCATTTT | CAWSGQGTQPQHF | . | TRBJ1-5 | TRBV30 | 13 | TRBD1
TGTGCCACCTCACCCAGGACTAGCGGGGGGGTTGGGCAGTTCTTC | CATSPRTSGGVGQFF | . | TRBJ2-1 | TRBV5-6 | 15 | TRBD2
TGTGCCTGGAGGGGGACGAGCTATGGCTACACCTTC | CAWRGTSYGYTF | few | TRBJ1-2 | TRBV30 | 12 | .
TGTGCCAGTAGTCCGGGTCCGGGACAGGGGCACCACTTT | CASSPGPGQGHHF | . | TRBJ1-6 | TRBV19 | 13 | TRBD1
TGCGCCAGCAGCTTAGGACAGCCTCATTCACCCCTCCACTTT | CASSLGQPHSPLHF | . | TRBJ1-6 | TRBV5-1 | 14 | .
TGTGCCACCAGTGATCACGGACAGGGGGCGCAGGGGGAGCTGTTTTTT | CATSDHGQGAQGELFF | once | TRBJ2-2 | TRBV24-1 | 16 | TRBD1
TGTGCCAGCAGTGCGACAGGGGATGGCTACACCTTC | CASSATGDGYTF | . | TRBJ1-2 | TRBV27 | 12 | TRBD1
TGTGCCAGTAGTATATGGGACAGGACAGACGAGCAGTACTTC | CASSIWDRTDEQYF | . | TRBJ2-7 | TRBV19 | 14 | TRBD1
TGTGCCAGCAGTCCGAGGACCCCCACTAATGAAAAACTGTTTTTT | CASSPRTPTNEKLFF | . | TRBJ1-4 | TRBV6-5 | 15 | .
TGTGCCAGCTCACAGCACAGCTCAGATACGCAGTATTTT | CASSQHSSDTQYF | . | TRBJ2-3 | TRBV18 | 13 | .
TGTGCCAGCAGTTTCCTACCCACGACTAGTCGGCAAGAGACCCAGTACTTC | CASSFLPTTSRQETQYF | once | TRBJ2-5 | TRBV27 | 17 | .
TGTGCCAGCAGCCGCAACCCTCGGGCAGGAGATACGCAGTATTTT | CASSRNPRAGDTQYF | few | TRBJ2-3 | TRBV3-1/TRBV3-2 | 15 | .
TGTGCCAGTAGTATATCCAGGGCGGCTAACAATGAGCAGTTCTTC | CASSISRAANNEQFF | . | TRBJ2-1 | TRBV19 | 15 | .
TGTGCCAGCAGCCGAAACCAGGGGACGAATGAAAAACTGTTTTTT | CASSRNQGTNEKLFF | once | TRBJ1-4 | TRBV7-9 | 15 | .
TGTGCCAGCAGCTTAGATTCGCGGCGGGGGCGCACAGATACGCAGTATTTT | CASSLDSRRGRTDTQYF | . | TRBJ2-3 | TRBV11-2 | 17 | .
TGTGCCAGCAGCTTAGAATGGGGGAATCAGCCCCAGCATTTT | CASSLEWGNQPQHF | . | TRBJ1-5 | TRBV7-2 | 14 | .
TGTGCCAGCTCAGGGGGGTTTGACACTGAAGCTTTCTTT | CASSGGFDTEAFF | . | TRBJ1-1 | TRBV18 | 13 | .
TGTGCCAGCAGACCGAACCCACAGGGGAGGTACGAGCAGTACTTC | CASRPNPQGRYEQYF | . | TRBJ2-7 | TRBV6-6 | 15 | .
TGTGCCAGTAGCATAGTCCCCAGGGGCCGGTCCCAAGAGACCCAGTACTTC | CASSIVPRGRSQETQYF | . | TRBJ2-5 | TRBV19 | 17 | .
TGTGCCAGCAGCCCGCACCGGGACAGGAGCTCCTACGAGCAGTACTTC | CASSPHRDRSSYEQYF | . | TRBJ2-7 | TRBV9 | 16 | TRBD1
TGTGCCAGCAGCTTAGTGATCCAGCGGGGGGGTCTGGAGACCCAGTACTTC | CASSLVIQRGGLETQYF | once | TRBJ2-5 | TRBV7-6 | 17 | TRBD2
TGTGCCAGCCGGTCCGGGCAGTTGGTGAACACCGGGGAGCTGTTTTTT | CASRSGQLVNTGELFF | . | TRBJ2-2 | TRBV5-8 | 16 | .